Sequencing of this T cell receptor (beta chain) was carried out in a study of T cell responses to AZD1222 COVID-19 vaccine. Whole-study findings and limits: The number of AZD1222 recipients seropositive at baseline was only 5 to 7.

Assay used: immunoSEQ multiplex PCR; TCRdb lists only in-frame clones, some missing. The repertoire holds approximately 150,000 clones, with 80% to 95% as singletons. Concerning this clone: Its antigen remains unidentified.

The CDR3 has 14 residues. Trimming left V 8 bases short and J 4 bases short, with 17 bases between. Germline lookup yields CDR1 SGHTA and CDR2 FQGNSA. The rearrangement joins TRBV7-2 to TRBJ1-2, with D perhaps TRBD1 (5 bases). This specimen consisted of peripheral blood, obtained 28 days after the second AZD1222 dose. The origin of this receptor is an adult who received the AZD1222 COVID-19 vaccine. The CDR3 spells CASGKGQDFYGYTF. The CDR3 region has the DNA TGTGCCAGCGGAAAAGGACAAGACTTCTATGGCTACACCTTC.